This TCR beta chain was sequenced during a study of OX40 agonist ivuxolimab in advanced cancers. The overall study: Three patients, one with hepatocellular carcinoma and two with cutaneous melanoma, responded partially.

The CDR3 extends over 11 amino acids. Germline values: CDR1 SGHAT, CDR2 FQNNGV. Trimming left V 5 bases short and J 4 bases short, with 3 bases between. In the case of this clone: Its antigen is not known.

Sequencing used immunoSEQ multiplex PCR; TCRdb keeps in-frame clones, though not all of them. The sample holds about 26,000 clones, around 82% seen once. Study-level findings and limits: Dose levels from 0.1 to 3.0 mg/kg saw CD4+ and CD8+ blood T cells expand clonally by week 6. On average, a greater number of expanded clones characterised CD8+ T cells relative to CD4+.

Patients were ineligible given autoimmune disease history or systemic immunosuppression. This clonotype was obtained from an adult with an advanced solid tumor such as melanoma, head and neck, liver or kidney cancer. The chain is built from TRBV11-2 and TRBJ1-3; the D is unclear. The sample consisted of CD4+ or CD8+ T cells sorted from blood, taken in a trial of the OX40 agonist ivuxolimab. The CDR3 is CASSQGNTIYF. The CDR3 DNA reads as TGTGCCAGCAGCCAAGGAAACACCATATATTTT.